Each of the 18 T cell receptor beta chains below was sequenced from the same sample in a study of blood T cell repertoires in COVID-19. Only in-frame clones appear in the TCRdb table, and some are missing; sequencing was by immunoSEQ multiplex PCR. The repertoire has around 190,000 clones, approximately 75% of them found once; the top ten carry around a tenth. What was sequenced was PBMCs or T cells enriched from blood (not recorded which). The receptors were gathered from a man aged 35-49 years who had recovered from COVID-19.

The DNA for the CDR3 is TGTGCCAGTAGCACCTCCCCAACAGGGGCCTACGAGCAGTACTTC. Residues: CASSTSPTGAYEQYF. The chain couples TRBV19 to TRBJ2-7; 7 nucleotides line up with TRBD1. The CDR3 consists of 15 residues. Germline V gene lookup returns CDR1 LNHDA and CDR2 SQIVND (reference sequence). The J segment lost 2 bases and the V segment lost 6 bases, leaving 10 bases of the junction unmatched.

The rearrangement links TRBV30 to TRBJ1-3, with unresolved D. Trimming took 1 base from V and 0 from J, leaving 13 bases between them. Germline values: CDR1 GTSNPN, CDR2 SVGIG (reference sequence). The CDR3 is 16 residues long. CDR3 bases: TGTGCCTGGAGTGGGGGAGGGATAAGCTCTGGAAACACCATATATTTT. This codes for CAWSGGGISSGNTIYF.

The chain has TRBV9 and TRBJ2-3, with 8 bases identical to TRBD2. The CDR3 has 15 amino acids. Germline V CDR1 and CDR2: SGDLS, YYNGEE. V gave up 4 bases and J gave up 1 base; unmatched junction bases: 5. The CDR3 sequence: CASSSREGGTDTQYF. The CDR3 region has the DNA TGTGCCAGCAGCTCTCGGGAGGGAGGCACAGATACGCAGTATTTT.

V gene TRBV2 combines with J gene TRBJ1-1; a weak D match, TRBD1 (6 bases). The germline V and J ends were trimmed by 4 bases and 10 bases, with 22 bases remaining between them. From germline, CDR1 is SNHLY and CDR2 FYNNEI. The CDR3 consists of 15 residues. This CDR3 reads CASSVIWGQGFRAFF. The DNA for the CDR3 is TGTGCCAGCAGTGTTATTTGGGGTCAGGGGTTTCGAGCTTTCTTT.

This clone appeared a single time. The chain combines TRBV21-1 with TRBJ1-2; TRBD1 is taken as the D call from the table, unchecked against the DNA. TRBV21-1 is an annotated pseudogene. CDR3 length equals 16 residues. In DNA form, the CDR3 reads TGTGCCAGCCCTCAAGGGGGCTCCGGTGGGCGCGGTGGCTACACCTTC. Its translation is CASPQGGSGGRGGYTF.

The V gene is TRBV14, the J gene TRBJ1-3, with TRBD1 as a possible D gene (6 bases). Trimming stripped 4 bases from V and 7 bases from J, with 17 bases between. Germline-derived CDR1 and CDR2 are SGHDN and FVKESK. The CDR3 sequence is 15 residues long. CDR3 region: CASSLVRGAGNTIYF. CDR3 bases: TGTGCCAGCAGCCTTGTCAGGGGCGCCGGCAACACCATATATTTT. Full variable domain (missing parts from reference TRBV14 and TRBJ1-3): EAGVTQFPSHSVIEKGQTVTLRCDPISGHDNLYWYRRVMGKEIKFLLHFVKESKQDESGMPNNRFLAERTGGTYSTLKVQPAELEDSGVYFCASSLVRGAGNTIYFGEGSWLTVV.

The rearrangement joins TRBV9 to TRBJ1-3; D unclear. Per germline, CDR1 SGDLS and CDR2 YYNGEE. The CDR3 contains 16 residues. Trimming pared 4 bases from V and 0 bases from J, leaving 14 bases between. CDR3 region: CASSPGKRFSGNTIYF. The CDR3 DNA reads TGTGCCAGCAGCCCCGGGAAACGCTTCTCTGGAAACACCATATATTTT.

The rearrangement uses TRBV6-4 and TRBJ2-5; D may be TRBD1 (5 bases). The V end was cut by 3 bases, the J end by 5 bases, with 19 bases between. The CDR3 sequence is 16 residues long. Germline CDR1 and CDR2: MRHNA and SNTAGT. The CDR3 DNA reads as TGTGCCAGCAGTGAATGCCCAGCAGGGTATTATGAGACCCAGTACTTC. It specifies CASSECPAGYYETQYF.

This clone came up a few times. The chain employs TRBV7-9 and TRBJ2-5, with TRBD2 matching over 12 bases. Germline V gene lookup returns CDR1 SEHNR and CDR2 FQNEAQ (reference sequence). This CDR3 is 16 amino acids long. J was trimmed by 0 bases and V by 5 bases; bases with no gene match: 4. The CDR3 nucleotides are TGTGCCAGCAGCCCGGGACTAGCGGGTCACCAAGAGACCCAGTACTTC. Protein: CASSPGLAGHQETQYF. Supplemented by reference TRBV7-9 and TRBJ2-5, the full variable domain reads DTGVSQNPRHKITKRGQNVTFRCDPISEHNRLYWYRQTLGQGPEFLTYFQNEAQLEKSRLLSDRFSAERPKGSFSTLEIQRTEQGDSAMYLCASSPGLAGHQETQYFGPGTRLLVL.

The rearrangement joins TRBV11-2 to TRBJ1-2; unclear D gene. This CDR3 is 12 amino acids long. The germline V gene has CDR1 SGHAT and CDR2 FQNNGV. Trimming pared 4 bases from V and 1 base from J, leaving 4 bases between. The CDR3 nucleotides read TGTGCCAGCAGCTCCAGTAACTATGGCTACACCTTC. It translates to CASSSSNYGYTF.

The V and J genes are TRBV27 and TRBJ1-2; perhaps TRBD1 as D (5 bases). Germline CDR1 is MNHEY and CDR2 is SMNVEV (reference sequence). Trimming removed 4 bases at V and 4 bases at J, with 13 bases between. CDR3 length: 14 amino acids. The CDR3 loop is CASSSDMGRYGYTF. CDR3 in DNA: TGTGCCAGCAGTTCGGACATGGGGCGCTATGGCTACACCTTC.

The CDR3 loop is CASSYERDGYTF. The CDR3 DNA follows: TGTGCCAGCAGTTATGAGAGAGATGGCTACACCTTC. The V call is TRBV6-5, the J call TRBJ1-2; D is unresolved. The CDR3 spans 12 residues. Trimming took off 3 bases at V and 6 bases at J, with 8 bases between the two ends. Germline CDR1 is MNHEY and CDR2 is SVGAGI.

This chain uses TRBV27 with TRBJ2-2; TRBD1 aligns across 7 bases. From germline, CDR1 is MNHEY and CDR2 SMNVEV (reference sequence). CDR3 length: 14 amino acids. V dropped 4 bases and J dropped 6; count of bases not matched to a gene: 5. The CDR3 protein is CASSSTGRPGELFF. The CDR3 DNA is TGTGCCAGCAGTTCGACAGGGCGGCCCGGGGAGCTGTTTTTT.

This chain links TRBV30 with TRBJ2-5; TRBD2 matches 7 bases. The CDR3 extends over 11 amino acids. Unmatched junction bases numbered 3, after V lost 2 bases and J lost 9 bases. CDR1 and CDR2 from the germline V gene are GTSNPN and SVGIG (reference sequence). DNA for the CDR3: TGTGCCTGGAGTAACCGGGGGGCCCAGTACTTC. Its protein is CAWSNRGAQYF.

The gene calls are TRBV3-1 (or the pseudogene TRBV3-2) and TRBJ1-1; D not certain. Germline CDR1 and CDR2: LGHDT and YNNKEL (reference sequence). The V end was cut by 1 base, the J end by 6 bases, with 9 bases between. The CDR3 loop spans 13 amino acids. The CDR3 DNA follows: TGTGCCAGCAGCCAAGGTTGGTCGGCTGAAGCTTTCTTT. Amino acid sequence: CASSQGWSAEAFF.

The chain employs TRBV23-1 and TRBJ1-5; D may be TRBD1 (6 bases). TRBV23-1 is treated as an ORF (open reading frame) with a function not yet certain. The CDR3 runs 16 residues. V gave up 0 bases and J gave up 2 bases, with 11 bases separating them. The CDR3 loop is CASSQSYREGNQPQHF. CDR3 coding DNA: TGCGCCAGCAGTCAATCGTACAGGGAAGGCAATCAGCCCCAGCATTTT.

The chain combines TRBV7-9 with TRBJ2-1, with D perhaps matching TRBD1 (6 bases). The CDR3 extends over 13 amino acids. Per the germline V gene, CDR1 is SEHNR and CDR2 is FQNEAQ (reference sequence). V lost 5 bases, J lost 9 bases, and 14 bases lay in between. The CDR3, as DNA: TGTGCCAGCAGCCCCTATGGGGGCGGTGAGCAGTTCTTC. Amino acid sequence: CASSPYGGGEQFF. The whole variable domain, filled in from reference TRBV7-9 and TRBJ2-1, reads DTGVSQNPRHKITKRGQNVTFRCDPISEHNRLYWYRQTLGQGPEFLTYFQNEAQLEKSRLLSDRFSAERPKGSFSTLEIQRTEQGDSAMYLCASSPYGGGEQFFGPGTRLTVL.

The CDR3 region is CASSKEARMGPYNEQFF. The CDR3, as DNA: TGTGCCAGCAGCAAAGAAGCAAGGATGGGCCCCTACAATGAGCAGTTCTTC. The chain recombines TRBV21-1 with TRBJ2-1; TRBD1, the table's D call, was not compared with the DNA. TRBV21-1 is a pseudogene segment. CDR3 length: 17 amino acids.